The 23 T cell receptor beta chains given below trace back to one sample, sequenced in a study of T cell repertoires in cytomegalovirus infection. TCRdb passed the reads through MiXCR, listing each CDR3 protein once. There are about 400,000 distinct CDR3 sequences in the sample; 15% to 20% occur only once, and 7.5% to 9.5% lies in the top ten. Sequencing was done on a sample of PBMCs. The receptors here all came from a human donor in good health (CMV status not recorded). Some clones in this sample may be carry-over from other donors' samples.

This clonotype was seen only a few times. This chain joins TRBV11-2 and TRBJ2-7; 7 bases map to TRBD2. Per the germline V gene, CDR1 is SGHAT and CDR2 is FQNNGV. Losses at the gene ends were 5 bases for V and 2 bases for J; bases not matched to a gene: 9. The CDR3 spans 15 residues. The CDR3 here is CASSPSRDYTYEQYF. CDR3 nucleotides: TGTGCCAGCAGCCCGAGCCGGGACTACACCTACGAGCAGTACTTC.

The sample holds many counts of this clonotype. The J gene is TRBJ2-7, the V gene TRBV7-2, with a tentative D call TRBD2 (7 bases). The CDR3 has 14 residues. CDR1 SGHTA and CDR2 FQGNSA come from the germline V gene. V was clipped by 3 bases and J by 2 bases, with 11 bases between them. CDR3 residues: CASSLGGGTYEQYF. The CDR3 coding sequence is TGTGCCAGCAGCTTGGGAGGGGGGACCTACGAGCAGTACTTC.

This clonotype was seen many times. The chain links TRBV12-3 or TRBV12-4 to TRBJ1-1; D gene unclear. There are 14 residues in the CDR3. Trimming shortened V by 0 bases and J by 7 bases, and 12 bases separated the two germline ends. CDR3 protein: CASSLAGPVNEAFF. As DNA, the CDR3 is TGTGCCAGCAGTTTAGCGGGTCCCGTAAATGAAGCTTTCTTT.

This chain connects TRBV7-9 to TRBJ2-3; 10 bases are a match to TRBD2. The CDR3 sequence is 17 residues long. The ends lost 5 bases at V and 2 bases at J; junction bases unmatched: 10. Germline V gene data show CDR1 as SEHNR and CDR2 as FQNEAQ (reference sequence). The CDR3 DNA sequence: TGTGCCAGCAGCCCAACCCTAGGGACTAGCGACACAGATACGCAGTATTTT. Its protein product is CASSPTLGTSDTDTQYF.

In this sample, this clonotype turned up many times. This rearrangement joins TRBV12-3 or TRBV12-4 to TRBJ1-1, with 7 bases matching TRBD1. Unmatched junction bases numbered 5, after V lost 7 bases and J lost 3 bases. The CDR3 is made up of 13 amino acids. CDR3 coding DNA: TGTGCCAGCACCCTACAGGGGCACACTGAAGCTTTCTTT. Its protein is CASTLQGHTEAFF.

The chain recombines TRBV7-9 with TRBJ2-5, with TRBD1 as a possible D gene (5 bases). Per germline, CDR1 SEHNR and CDR2 FQNEAQ (reference sequence). CDR3 size: 14 residues. V was trimmed by 0 bases and J by 6 bases, leaving 11 bases between them. In nucleotides, the CDR3 is TGTGCCAGCAGCTTAGCGGGGCCACGGAAGACCCAGTACTTC. It is translated as CASSLAGPRKTQYF.

This clonotype was detected many times. The chain links TRBV7-2 to TRBJ2-2; D not resolved. The germline V and J ends were trimmed by 3 bases and 7 bases, with 9 bases remaining between them. This CDR3 has 13 residues. CDR1 is SGHTA and CDR2 is FQGNSA in the germline V gene. CDR3 in amino acids: CASSFLDVGELFF. For the CDR3, the DNA is TGTGCCAGCAGCTTTCTAGACGTCGGGGAGCTGTTTTTT.

The chain employs TRBV7-9 and TRBJ2-3; D might be TRBD1 or TRBD2, each matching 6 bases. V lost 5 bases and J lost 2, with 23 bases in between. The CDR3 has 18 amino acids. Germline values: CDR1 SEHNR, CDR2 FQNEAQ (reference sequence). CDR3 sequence (DNA): TGTGCCAGCAGCCACATCCTGGGGTCGGGGGCATACACAGATACGCAGTATTTT. As protein: CASSHILGSGAYTDTQYF.

This clonotype was found many times. The V gene is TRBV7-8, the J gene TRBJ2-1; D is unresolved. V was shortened by 5 bases and J by 3 bases, with 14 bases between the two germline ends. This CDR3 has 15 amino acids. CDR1 and CDR2 from the germline V gene are SGHVS and FQNEAQ. The CDR3 sequence: CASSPLAASYNEQFF. The DNA of the CDR3 is TGTGCCAGCAGCCCCCTCGCGGCGAGCTACAATGAGCAGTTCTTC. Using reference TRBV7-8 and TRBJ2-1 for the parts outside the CDR3, the full variable domain is GAGVSQSPRYKVAKRGQDVALRCDPISGHVSLFWYQQALGQGPEFLTYFQNEAQLDKSGLPSDRFFAERPEGSVSTLKIQRTQQEDSAVYLCASSPLAASYNEQFFGPGTRLTVL.

This clonotype appeared many times. This chain joins TRBV7-2 and TRBJ2-5; TRBD2 aligns across 10 bases. The germline V gene has CDR1 SGHTA and CDR2 FQGNSA. Germline trimming cut 5 bases from V and 4 bases from J; bases unmatched to any gene: 4. CDR3 length equals 14 residues. The CDR3 sequence: CASSSGRARETQYF. In nucleotides, the CDR3 is TGTGCCAGCAGCAGCGGGAGGGCCCGAGAGACCCAGTACTTC.

The CDR3: CSAGANQETQYF. CDR3 bases: TGCAGCGCCGGCGCGAACCAAGAGACCCAGTACTTC. V and J are TRBV29-1 and TRBJ2-5; D gene unclear. Per the germline V gene, CDR1 is SQVTM and CDR2 is ANQGSEA. The CDR3 extends over 12 amino acids. Trimming pared 7 bases from V and 0 bases from J, leaving 9 bases between.

J is TRBJ2-3 and V is TRBV20-1, with D possibly TRBD1 on 6 matching bases. The germline gives CDR1 DFQATT, CDR2 SNEGSKA (reference sequence). There are 12 residues in the CDR3. The germline V and J ends were trimmed by 4 bases and 11 bases, with 16 bases remaining between them. The CDR3 sequence is CSANTGSWEQYF. Here the CDR3 DNA reads TGCAGTGCTAATACAGGGTCGTGGGAGCAGTATTTT.

This rearrangement joins TRBV20-1 to TRBJ2-3; 9 positions match TRBD2. This CDR3 is built from 14 residues. Germline values: CDR1 DFQATT, CDR2 SNEGSKA (reference sequence). CDR3 region: CSPQAGGDTDTQYF. CDR3 nucleotide sequence: TGCAGCCCACAAGCGGGGGGTGACACAGATACGCAGTATTTT.

At least ten counts were recorded for this clonotype. The V call is TRBV7-2, the J call TRBJ1-2, with 8 nucleotides matching TRBD1. The length of the CDR3 is 15 residues. Unmatched junction bases numbered 10, after V lost 4 bases and J lost 6 bases. The germline V gene has CDR1 SGHTA and CDR2 FQGNSA. The CDR3 DNA sequence: TGTGCCAGCAGCTCCCGGCCGGGGACAGGAGATGGCTACACCTTC. This translates into CASSSRPGTGDGYTF.

As for this clonotype: A much larger clone lies a single base off, so this may be a read error. The J gene is TRBJ2-3, the V gene TRBV7-2; D is possibly TRBD2 (6 bases). Germline CDR1 reads SGHTA; CDR2 reads FQGNSA. V was shortened by 2 bases and J by 10 bases, with 16 bases between the two germline ends. There are 14 residues in the CDR3. CDR3 DNA sequence: TGTGCCAGCAGCTTATACGGGAGTTGGCTATCGCAGTATTTT. Protein sequence: CASSLYGSWLSQYF.

At least ten counts were recorded for this clonotype. The chain has TRBV7-2 and TRBJ1-1, with 9 bases that match TRBD1. CDR3 size: 15 residues. From germline, CDR1 is SGHTA and CDR2 FQGNSA. Trimming removed 5 bases from V and 3 bases from J; junction bases left unmatched: 7. Written as DNA, the CDR3 is TGTGCCAGCAGCGCCTACAGGGGGCGCGACACTGAAGCTTTCTTT. Protein product: CASSAYRGRDTEAFF.

V and J are TRBV10-2 and TRBJ2-7; D tentatively reads TRBD1 or TRBD2 (6 bases each). Germline loops: CDR1 WSHSY, CDR2 SAAADI. There are 12 residues in the CDR3. V lost 5 bases and J lost 7, with 12 bases in between. CDR3 loop: CASSPGAREQYF. CDR3 sequence (DNA): TGCGCCAGCAGTCCGGGGGCGCGAGAGCAGTACTTC.

This rearrangement joins TRBV19 to TRBJ1-1, with TRBD1 matching over 7 bases. V shed 7 bases and J 0 bases; nucleotides not matched to a gene: 5. The CDR3 loop spans 14 amino acids. Germline V lookup: CDR1 LNHDA, CDR2 SQIVND (reference sequence). The CDR3 region has the DNA TGTGCCAGTACCAAGGGACAGATGAACACTGAAGCTTTCTTT. This gives the protein CASTKGQMNTEAFF. The full variable domain, in which reference TRBV19 and TRBJ1-1 provide the parts outside the CDR3, is DGGITQSPKYLFRKEGQNVTLSCEQNLNHDAMYWYRQDPGQGLRLIYYSQIVNDFQKGDIAEGYSVSREKKESFPLTVTSAQKNPTAFYLCASTKGQMNTEAFFGQGTRLTVV.

This clonotype was found many times. V usage is TRBV12-3 or TRBV12-4 and J usage is TRBJ1-2, with TRBD1 as a possible D gene (6 bases). This CDR3 region has 15 residues. Trimming shortened V by 3 bases and J by 4 bases, and 15 bases separated the two germline ends. CDR3 coding DNA: TGTGCCAGCAGTTTGGGAGGGGGTTTCGGCTATGGCTACACCTTC. It specifies CASSLGGGFGYGYTF.

In this sample, this clonotype turned up a few times. The V call is TRBV28, the J call TRBJ2-2; D is ambiguous. The CDR3 consists of 12 residues. The germline gives CDR1 MDHEN, CDR2 SYDVKM. The ends were cut back, 3 bases at V and 5 bases at J, with 4 bases in the middle. CDR3 loop: CASSFPTGELFF. The CDR3 DNA reads as TGTGCCAGCAGTTTTCCAACCGGGGAGCTGTTTTTT.

The chain links TRBV19 to TRBJ2-5, with D possibly being TRBD2 (6 bases). The CDR3 is made up of 15 amino acids. CDR1 is LNHDA and CDR2 is SQIVND in the germline V gene (reference sequence). V lost 8 bases, J lost 2 bases, and 18 bases lay in between. In DNA, the CDR3 is TGTGCCAGTGCCCCAGAAATAGCGGTACAAGAGACCCAGTACTTC. This codes for CASAPEIAVQETQYF. Full variable domain (remainder filled in from reference TRBV19 and TRBJ2-5): DGGITQSPKYLFRKEGQNVTLSCEQNLNHDAMYWYRQDPGQGLRLIYYSQIVNDFQKGDIAEGYSVSREKKESFPLTVTSAQKNPTAFYLCASAPEIAVQETQYFGPGTRLLVL.

This chain links TRBV7-9 with TRBJ2-5; TRBD2 matches at 7 bases. The CDR3 extends over 16 amino acids. Germline V CDR1 and CDR2: SEHNR, FQNEAQ (reference sequence). Losses at the gene ends were 5 bases for V and 2 bases for J; bases not matched to a gene: 11. The CDR3 spells CASSPSGAGPQETQYF. The CDR3 nucleotides are TGTGCCAGCAGCCCCTCGGGAGCGGGGCCGCAAGAGACCCAGTACTTC.

This clonotype was counted only a few times. V and J are TRBV10-3 and TRBJ2-3, with 8 bases that match TRBD2. CDR3 length equals 13 residues. Looked up from germline, CDR1 is ENHRY and CDR2 is SYGVKD. V shed 10 bases, J shed 6 bases, and the junction held 9 bases outside the gene matches. The CDR3 DNA follows: TGTGCCAGTCGGACTAGCAGTGCGGATACGCAGTATTTT. It yields the protein CASRTSSADTQYF.